A single sample is the source of the 25 T cell receptor beta chains below, sequenced in a study of early T cells in non-severe SARS-CoV-2 infection. TCRdb used MiXCR to reprocess the 5' RACE reads, holding one entry per CDR3 protein. Among 75,000 to 80,000 distinct CDR3 sequences listed, 15% were seen once. The sequenced sample consisted of whole blood. All receptors derive from an adult who was a healthcare worker with PCR-confirmed SARS-CoV-2 infection or an uninfected control (not recorded which).

This clonotype has a handful of counts. V gene TRBV7-6 combines with J gene TRBJ2-3, with TRBD2 as a possible D gene (5 bases). V was shortened by 5 bases and J by 5 bases, with 11 bases between the two germline ends. This CDR3 spans 13 amino acids. CDR1 and CDR2 (germline): SGHVS, FNYEAQ. The CDR3 sequence: CASSTTRGDTQYF. In DNA form, the CDR3 reads TGTGCCAGCAGCACAACCCGGGGAGATACGCAGTATTTT.

This clonotype was picked up a small number of times. This chain connects TRBV19 to TRBJ2-7, with D unclear. Trimming pared 5 bases from V and 0 bases from J, leaving 8 bases between. The CDR3 is made up of 13 amino acids. Germline V gene data show CDR1 as LNHDA and CDR2 as SQIVND (reference sequence). The CDR3 loop is CASSGWDSYEQYF. CDR3 coding DNA: TGTGCCAGTAGTGGGTGGGACTCCTACGAGCAGTACTTC.

This clonotype was seen repeatedly, ten times or more. The CDR3 nucleotides are TGTGCCAGCAGCCTGGGACTAGCGGACAACAATGAGCAGTTCTTC. Its translation is CASSLGLADNNEQFF. The V and J genes are TRBV7-3 and TRBJ2-1; 11 bases match TRBD2. V dropped 5 bases and J dropped 5; count of bases not matched to a gene: 5. From germline, CDR1 is SGHTA and CDR2 FQGTGA. CDR3 length: 15 amino acids.

The rearrangement uses TRBV19 and TRBJ1-5, with TRBD1 as a possible D gene (6 bases). V lost 11 bases, J lost 7 bases, and 15 bases lay in between. The CDR3 is made up of 12 amino acids. Germline CDR1 and CDR2: LNHDA and SQIVND (reference sequence). The CDR3 DNA reads as TGTGCCTCCAACGGACAGCTACAGCCCCAGCATTTT. This sequence encodes CASNGQLQPQHF.

This clonotype is medium-sized (0.01 to 0.1%) in the sample. The V and J genes are TRBV20-1 and TRBJ1-1; tentatively, D is TRBD1 (5 bases). This CDR3 has 14 residues. Germline assignment: CDR1 DFQATT and CDR2 SNEGSKA (reference sequence). Written as DNA, the CDR3 is TGCAGCTTGGGGGGAGGAGGTGCTCGGACTGAAGCTTTCTTT. Protein product: CSLGGGGARTEAFF.

This clonotype was seen only a few times. The chain carries TRBV4-1 and TRBJ2-1, with 11 bases identical to TRBD2. From germline, CDR1 is MGHRA and CDR2 YSYEKL. The ends lost 0 bases at V and 5 bases at J; junction bases unmatched: 3. The CDR3 has 16 residues. The CDR3 DNA is TGCGCCAGCAGCCAAGACCTAGCGGGGGGCAACAATGAGCAGTTCTTC. Amino acid sequence: CASSQDLAGGNNEQFF.

This clonotype appeared a few times. This chain links TRBV20-1 with TRBJ2-3, with D unclear. The CDR3 length is 12 residues. The germline V and J ends were trimmed by 6 bases and 9 bases, with 16 bases remaining between them. Per germline, CDR1 DFQATT and CDR2 SNEGSKA (reference sequence). This chain's CDR3 is CSAPPLPPTQYF. In DNA, the CDR3 is TGCAGTGCCCCCCCTCTGCCACCAACGCAGTATTTT.

The chain combines TRBV7-2 with TRBJ1-6; D gene uncertain. With 2 bases removed from V and 3 bases from J, the gap between germline ends came to 11 bases. The length of the CDR3 is 16 residues. CDR1 and CDR2 (germline): SGHTA, FQGNSA. The DNA of the CDR3 is TGTACCAGCAGCTTAAGAGCCCGGAGCTATAATTCACCCCTCCACTTT. It is translated as CTSSLRARSYNSPLHF.

This clonotype was detected a few times. V and J are TRBV14 and TRBJ2-3; D remains ambiguous. Germline V gives CDR1 SGHDN, CDR2 FVKESK. V dropped 0 bases and J dropped 4 bases, with 5 bases sitting between them. This CDR3 is 13 amino acids long. The CDR3 region is CASSQDLADTQYF. Written as DNA, the CDR3 is TGTGCCAGCAGCCAAGATCTTGCAGATACGCAGTATTTT.

This clonotype was seen a few times. The gene calls are TRBV7-2 and TRBJ2-5; D possibly uses TRBD1 or TRBD2 (5 bases each). CDR3 length: 14 amino acids. V shed 1 base and J shed 2 bases, with 8 bases lying between them. CDR1 and CDR2 (germline): SGHTA, FQGNSA. In DNA, the CDR3 is TGTGCCAGCAGCTTAGGGGGACCGCAAGAGACCCAGTACTTC. Translation: CASSLGGPQETQYF.

The chain joins TRBV19 to TRBJ2-7; TRBD1 aligns across 9 bases. The V gene's germline CDR1 is LNHDA and CDR2 SQIVND (reference sequence). This CDR3 has 15 amino acids. V lost 3 bases and J lost 4; bases outside the gene matches: 7. DNA for the CDR3: TGTGCCAGTAGTATCCGGGACAGGGACCGTTACGAGCAGTACTTC. It yields the protein CASSIRDRDRYEQYF.

This clonotype was found a few times. The V call is TRBV11-3, the J call TRBJ2-3, with D perhaps assigned TRBD1 or TRBD2 (5 bases each). This CDR3 spans 15 amino acids. Trimming removed 5 bases from V and 6 bases from J, with 18 bases in between. In germline, CDR1 is SGHNT, CDR2 YENEEA. The CDR3 sequence: CASSPLGTFSDTQYF. The CDR3 DNA follows: TGTGCCAGCAGCCCCCTAGGGACGTTCTCCGATACGCAGTATTTT.

This clonotype was observed a handful of times. This chain joins TRBV28 and TRBJ1-4, with a possible D match to TRBD1 (5 bases). Trimming removed 6 bases at V and 0 bases at J, with 11 bases between. The germline V gene encodes CDR1 MDHEN and CDR2 SYDVKM. CDR3 length equals 15 residues. The DNA of the CDR3 is TGTGCCAGCAGCGACGACAGCACAACTAATGAAAAACTGTTTTTT. It encodes CASSDDSTTNEKLFF.

CDR3 DNA sequence: TGCAGTGCTCCCGATGGGACTAGCGGGACCTTCTACGAGCAGTACTTC. Translation gives CSAPDGTSGTFYEQYF. The rearrangement links TRBV20-1 to TRBJ2-7; 13 bases agree with TRBD2. Germline V CDR1 and CDR2: DFQATT, SNEGSKA (reference sequence). Losses at the gene ends were 5 bases for V and 3 bases for J; bases not matched to a gene: 10. This CDR3 has 16 amino acids.

J is TRBJ1-1 and V is TRBV7-9; 9 bases are shared with TRBD1. This CDR3 is 14 amino acids long. V dropped 4 bases and J dropped 3; count of bases not matched to a gene: 3. The germline gives CDR1 SEHNR, CDR2 FQNEAQ (reference sequence). The CDR3, as DNA: TGTGCCAGCAGCTACAGGACAGGGGACACTGAAGCTTTCTTT. Translation: CASSYRTGDTEAFF.

J is TRBJ2-7 and V is TRBV6-2 or TRBV6-3, with D perhaps matching TRBD2 (6 bases). The CDR3 is 17 residues long. Trimming stripped 0 bases from V and 1 base from J, with 16 bases between. The V gene's germline CDR1 is MNHEY and CDR2 SVGEGT. CDR3 nucleotides: TGTGCCAGCAGTTACTCCCCGGAGGAGGGGTTGTCCTACGAGCAGTACTTC. This codes for CASSYSPEEGLSYEQYF.

Only a few counts were recorded for this clonotype. The chain employs TRBV27 and TRBJ2-7; 8 bases match TRBD2. Germline CDR1 and CDR2: MNHEY and SMNVEV (reference sequence). CDR3 length: 13 residues. V lost 5 bases, J lost 2 bases, and 2 bases stayed unmatched. The CDR3 sequence: CASSLGLAYEQYF. The CDR3 bases are TGTGCCAGCAGTCTGGGACTAGCCTACGAGCAGTACTTC.

This clonotype has a single count. The V gene is TRBV6-2 or TRBV6-3, the J gene TRBJ2-7; D remains ambiguous. CDR3 size: 13 residues. With 2 bases removed from V and 2 bases from J, the gap between germline ends came to 7 bases. Germline loops: CDR1 MNHEY, CDR2 SVGEGT. CDR3 in amino acids: CASSYVYTYEQYF. In DNA, the CDR3 is TGTGCCAGCAGTTACGTCTATACCTACGAGCAGTACTTC.

In its sample, this clonotype was seen a few times. CDR3 nucleotide sequence: TGTGCCAGCAGTTCCCGGGACGGCACAACCCAGTACTTC. Its protein product is CASSSRDGTTQYF. The rearrangement links TRBV2 to TRBJ2-5; the D call may be TRBD1 or TRBD2 (5 bases each). In germline, CDR1 is SNHLY, CDR2 FYNNEI. The V gene lost 5 bases and the J gene lost 8 bases, with 15 bases spanning the gap. This CDR3 spans 13 amino acids.

The table lists this clonotype with a few counts. V gene TRBV27 combines with J gene TRBJ2-7; 7 bases are a match to TRBD1. The V gene's germline CDR1 is MNHEY and CDR2 SMNVEV (reference sequence). V lost 3 bases and J lost 4; bases outside the gene matches: 6. This CDR3 spans 14 amino acids. This chain's CDR3 is CASSLNRGPYEQYF. CDR3 DNA: TGTGCCAGCAGTTTGAACAGGGGCCCGTACGAGCAGTACTTC.

This clonotype showed up just a few times. CDR3 coding DNA: TGCGCCAGCAGGGGGGCGGTTGAGCAGTTCTTC. Its protein product is CASRGAVEQFF. The chain couples TRBV5-1 to TRBJ2-1; D may be TRBD1 (6 bases). In germline, CDR1 is SGHRS, CDR2 YFSETQ. There are 11 residues in the CDR3. V was pared by 5 bases and J by 9 bases, with 9 bases between.

The chain uses TRBV7-2 and TRBJ2-5; 7 nucleotides align to TRBD1. CDR1 and CDR2 from the germline V gene are SGHTA and FQGNSA. The CDR3 sequence is 13 residues long. V trimming: 6 bases; J trimming: 5 bases; junction bases outside the gene matches: 6. CDR3: CASSTGVPETQYF. In DNA, the CDR3 is TGTGCCAGCAGTACAGGGGTCCCCGAGACCCAGTACTTC.

This chain uses TRBV20-1 with TRBJ2-5; TRBD2 matches at 11 bases. Germline V CDR1 and CDR2: DFQATT, SNEGSKA (reference sequence). J was trimmed by 4 bases and V by 4 bases; bases with no gene match: 5. The CDR3 covers 14 residues. CDR3 loop: CSATLAGAGETQYF. CDR3 sequence (DNA): TGCAGTGCTACACTAGCGGGAGCGGGAGAGACCCAGTACTTC.

Concerning this clonotype: Since a much larger clone is just one base distant, this may be a read error. The chain couples TRBV19 to TRBJ2-2; perhaps TRBD2 as D (6 bases). Germline V gives CDR1 LNHDA, CDR2 SQIVND (reference sequence). This CDR3 comprises 14 residues. The CDR3, as DNA: TGTGCCAGTAGTCTCGAGGGGAGGACCGGGAAGCTGTTTTTT. Translation: CASSLEGRTGKLFF.

This clonotype was detected only a few times. The rearrangement joins TRBV7-8 to TRBJ2-6; perhaps TRBD1 as D (5 bases). V was pared by 3 bases and J by 10 bases, with 10 bases between. CDR1 SGHVS and CDR2 FQNEAQ come from the germline V gene. This CDR3 is 13 amino acids long. CDR3 loop: CASSLFGQNVLTF. As DNA, the CDR3 is TGTGCCAGCAGCTTGTTTGGACAAAACGTCCTGACTTTC.